The entry below describes one T cell receptor beta chain. The data derive from a study of blood T cell repertoires in COVID-19. Turning to the study itself: Acute and convalescent COVID-19 samples came from the United States, Italy and Spain. The cDNA or gDNA used as material had been derived from T cells, B-cell-depleted T cells, or PBMCs.

In the original processing: It was from reference gene primer amplification that nucleated cell counts were estimated. The protocol was immunoSEQ multiplex PCR, while the TCRdb copy is restricted to in-frame clones and leaves out a portion. That table is the source of V, J and clone size, and D and trimming were worked out from the DNA. This sample has 150,000 to 200,000 clones, with over 75% found just once. With V trimmed by 0 bases and J by 7 bases, 9 bases remained unmatched. The CDR3 runs 18 residues. Germline V CDR1 and CDR2: SGHRS, YFSETQ. The sample was peripheral blood. The source is a man in his sixties or seventies with active or convalescent COVID-19. The rearrangement joins TRBV5-1 to TRBJ2-4; 14 bases line up with TRBD2. The CDR3 region is CASSLASGGLAGVNIQYF. The CDR3 nucleotides are TGCGCCAGCAGCTTGGCTTCGGGGGGACTAGCGGGAGTCAACATTCAGTACTTC.